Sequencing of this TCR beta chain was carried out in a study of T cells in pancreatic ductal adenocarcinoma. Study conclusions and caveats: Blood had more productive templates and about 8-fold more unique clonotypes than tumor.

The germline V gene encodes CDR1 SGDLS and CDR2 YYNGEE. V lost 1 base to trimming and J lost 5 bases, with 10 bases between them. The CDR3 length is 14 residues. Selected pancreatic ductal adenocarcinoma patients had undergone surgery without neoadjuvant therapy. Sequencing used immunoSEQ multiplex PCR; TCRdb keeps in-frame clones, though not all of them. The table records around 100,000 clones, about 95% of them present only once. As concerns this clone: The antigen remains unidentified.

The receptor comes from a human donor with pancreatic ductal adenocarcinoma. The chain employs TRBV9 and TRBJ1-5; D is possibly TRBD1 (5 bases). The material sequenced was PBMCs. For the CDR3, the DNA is TGTGCCAGCAGCGTAAGGGGTTCGGATCAGCCCCAGCATTTT. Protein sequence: CASSVRGSDQPQHF.